This TCR beta chain is from a study of blood T cell repertoires in COVID-19. This table comes from immunoSEQ multiplex PCR, and its TCRdb copy is limited to in-frame clones, with some not included. The table includes about 83,000 clones, approximately 86% detected once. The TCR was taken from an elderly woman in a cohort sampled during active or convalescent COVID-19. Sequencing was done on a sample of peripheral blood.

Here the CDR3 DNA reads TGCGCCAGCAGCCTGAGGGGGCGGGAGAACACTGAAGCTTTCTTT. Protein product: CASSLRGRENTEAFF. The rearrangement joins TRBV23-1 to TRBJ1-1; 7 nucleotides align to TRBD1. TRBV23-1 is treated as an ORF (open reading frame) with a function not yet certain. This CDR3 is 15 amino acids long. J was trimmed by 1 base and V by 6 bases; bases with no gene match: 8.